The T cell receptor beta chain described here comes from a study of blood T cell repertoires in COVID-19. Whole-study context: Acute and convalescent COVID-19 samples came from the United States, Italy and Spain.

V shed 3 bases and J 3 bases; nucleotides not matched to a gene: 5. The V gene's germline CDR1 is SGHDT and CDR2 YYEEEE. This CDR3 contains 14 residues. The study recruited people aged 18 to 89 years across under 25 US areas. Measured with immunoSEQ multiplex PCR; TCRdb has only the in-frame clones, and not every one. The repertoire has 300,000 to 400,000 clones, about nine tenths of them found once; the top ten carry 4.5% to 5.5%. The chain employs TRBV5-6 and TRBJ1-2, with 7 bases fitting TRBD1. The material sequenced was PBMCs or T cells enriched from blood (not recorded which). The receptor's source is a man aged 60 to 69 who had recovered from COVID-19. Here the CDR3 reads CASSSRGLDYGYTF. The CDR3 DNA reads TGTGCCAGCAGCTCAAGGGGGCTGGACTATGGCTACACCTTC.